This T cell receptor (beta chain) was documented in a study of PD-1 blockade in classical Hodgkin lymphoma. Germline CDR1 SGHVS, CDR2 FNYEAQ. After removal of 3 bases from V and 6 bases from J, the junction contained 10 bases not matched to a gene. This CDR3 contains 15 residues. Overall study findings and caveats: The causes of the repertoire differences, possibly disease activity or prior therapy, remain undefined. Anyone who began nivolumab under 1 year after ASCT was excluded. Baseline TCR diversity was reportedly lower in newly diagnosed patients than healthy donors.

Relapses following autologous stem cell transplantation were seen in all patients, with brentuximab vedotin exposure varying. Profiling relied on immunoSEQ multiplex PCR, and the TCRdb table lists in-frame clones only, not all of them. The repertoire holds just under 100,000 clones, with roughly 88% as singletons. As to this clone: What it recognizes is unknown.

The source was peripheral blood mononuclear cells (PBMCs), collected at baseline. This sequence joins TRBV7-6 and TRBJ1-2; 7 nucleotides line up with TRBD1. This sequence originates from a human donor with classical Hodgkin lymphoma. CDR3 coding DNA: TGTGCCAGCAGCTTGGCGACAGGGTATCTGGATGGCTACACCTTC. As protein: CASSLATGYLDGYTF.